One T cell receptor (beta chain) is described in this entry. Its specificity is unknown. The sample originates from a study of post-analysis software for immune sequencing data. Unique molecular identifiers featured in each of the TCR beta cDNA libraries. TCRdb fed the PCR reads into MiXCR, producing one record per CDR3 protein. The table records about 820,000 distinct CDR3 sequences, approximately 57% of them present only once. From germline, CDR1 is SQVTM and CDR2 ANQGSEA. This CDR3 contains 19 residues. The V segment lost 4 bases and the J segment 0 bases; nucleotides outside the gene matches: 8. Points from the study as a whole: Elevated frequency relative to controls characterized roughly five TRBV segments in patients, TRBV5-6, TRBV5-1 and TRBV20-1 among them. Comparison with controls showed significantly lower normalized Chao1 diversity in multiple sclerosis patients.

The clonotype was recovered from a girl aged 5-17 years with multiple sclerosis. This chain links TRBV29-1 with TRBJ2-6; TRBD2 matches at 14 bases. The sequenced sample was blood. For the CDR3, the DNA is TGCAGCGTTGCCCAGAGACTAGCGGGGGGGCCCTCTGGGGCCAACGTCCTGACTTTC. It codes for CSVAQRLAGGPSGANVLTF.